A selection of T cell receptor beta chains follows, all from one sample in a study of sequential checkpoint blockade in melanoma. Data came from immunoSEQ multiplex PCR; TCRdb stores just in-frame clones and leaves some out. This sample carries tens of thousands of clones, around 32% of them seen once, and the ten largest clones take under 2%. The sample here was tumor tissue (inferred from file names), taken from a patient given nivolumab and ipilimumab in sequence. The receptors stem from a human donor with melanoma. Both conserved end residues are part of each CDR3.

TRBJ2-3,TRBV11-3,CASSPRTSSSTDTQYF
TRBJ1-1,TRBV18,CASSPLGSPGSPFEAFF
TRBJ1-5,TRBV18,CASSKGQQLNQPQHF
TRBJ1-1,TRBV29-1,CSVASGQKNTEAFF
TRBJ1-1,TRBV18,CASSLAGRETEAFF
TRBJ2-5,TRBV11-3,CASSFNGQGQETQYF
TRBJ1-1,TRBV6-8,CASSWTGVNTEAFF
TRBJ1-5,TRBV6-8,CASMGVSNQPQHF
TRBJ2-2,TRBV27,CASTSHGEYTGELFF
TRBJ1-5,TRBV9,CASSEVSRDNQPQHF
TRBJ2-2,TRBV28,CASSLSVLAGLTGELFF
TRBJ2-7,TRBV9,CASVAQYYEQYF
TRBJ2-7,TRBV11-3,CASSFKPTGGGKSEQYF
TRBJ2-5,TRBV7-2,CASSRQGGETQYF
TRBJ2-1,TRBV11-3,CASSPREADNEQFF
TRBJ2-2,TRBV12-1,CASSHRTSGSPGELFF
TRBJ2-5,TRBV28,CASSPAGPRKETQYF
TRBJ1-1,TRBV6-8,CASSYVKGTEAFF
TRBJ2-2,TRBV9,CASSATGTESTGELFF
TRBJ1-1,TRBV19,CASSPGHPLGTEAFF
TRBJ1-1,TRBV19,CASRGRGNTEAFF
TRBJ1-6,TRBV5-1,CASSIGQGTRGNSPLHF
TRBJ1-2,TRBV6-8,CASSYSTVGLYGYTF
TRBJ1-1,TRBV30,CAWRQGAHTEAFF
TRBJ2-7,TRBV19,CASSFRGSYEQYF
TRBJ1-2,TRBV11-3,CASSLQGSDYGYTF
TRBJ2-7,TRBV12-5,CASRLASYEQYF
TRBJ1-5,TRBV12-5,CASIVGRVGNQPQHF